These 15 T cell receptor beta chains were all obtained from the same sample, sequenced in a study of cytotoxic CD8 clonotypes in ibrutinib-treated CLL. Assay used: immunoSEQ multiplex PCR; TCRdb lists only in-frame clones, some missing. The sample has more than 110,000 clones; over 75% are singletons. The sequencing here drew on PBMCs, taken after 36 months of ibrutinib treatment. These receptors were collected from a human donor with chronic lymphocytic leukemia.

The V gene is TRBV2, the J gene TRBJ2-7; no clear D gene. The germline V gene has CDR1 SNHLY and CDR2 FYNNEI. CDR3 length: 13 residues. Trimming removed 7 bases at V and 0 bases at J, with 10 bases between. The CDR3 is CASKAESSYEQYF. The CDR3, as DNA: TGTGCCAGCAAAGCCGAAAGCTCCTACGAGCAGTACTTC.

This chain links TRBV5-6 with TRBJ2-7, with D perhaps TRBD2 (7 bases). V lost 0 bases to trimming and J lost 6 bases, with 10 bases between them. From germline, CDR1 is SGHDT and CDR2 YYEEEE. The CDR3 loop spans 13 amino acids. Written as DNA, the CDR3 is TGTGCCAGCAGCTTGGCCGGGGGGCCCGAGCAGTACTTC. Its protein is CASSLAGGPEQYF. Looking up the rest from reference TRBV5-6 and TRBJ2-7 gives the full variable domain: DAGVTQSPTHLIKTRGQQVTLRCSPKSGHDTVSWYQQALGQGPQFIFQYYEEEERQRGNFPDRFSGHQFPNYSSELNVNALLLGDSALYLCASSLAGGPEQYFGPGTRLTVT.

CDR3 region: CASSLEIYNEQFF. Here the CDR3 DNA reads TGCGCCAGCAGCTTGGAGATTTACAATGAGCAGTTCTTC. This chain joins TRBV5-1 and TRBJ2-1; D not certain. This CDR3 has 13 amino acids. Germline V gene lookup returns CDR1 SGHRS and CDR2 YFSETQ. Between the trimmed V and J ends, which lost 0 bases and 4 bases, there was a span of 5 bases.

This clone has just a few counts. V gene TRBV6-1 combines with J gene TRBJ2-4; 7 bases map to TRBD2. The CDR3 runs 15 residues. Losses at the gene ends were 0 bases for V and 7 bases for J; bases not matched to a gene: 6. Germline values: CDR1 MNHNS, CDR2 SASEGT. The CDR3 DNA reads as TGTGCCAGCAGTGAAGCGCCGGCTAGCGGCAACATTCAGTACTTC. Its protein is CASSEAPASGNIQYF.

The V gene is TRBV5-6, the J gene TRBJ2-5, with D perhaps given as TRBD1 or TRBD2 (5 bases each). CDR3 size: 14 residues. The V end lost 3 bases, the J end lost 4 bases, and 13 bases lay between the germline ends. CDR1 and CDR2 (germline): SGHDT, YYEEEE. As DNA, the CDR3 is TGTGCCAGCAGCTCCCAGGGAGAGGTAGAGACCCAGTACTTC. It encodes CASSSQGEVETQYF.

V and J are TRBV15 and TRBJ2-2; D might be TRBD2 (6 bases). Deletions cut 0 bases from V and 4 bases from J, with 9 bases between. In germline, CDR1 is LNHNV, CDR2 YYDKDF (reference sequence). The CDR3 covers 15 residues. CDR3 sequence (DNA): TGTGCCACCAGCAGAGACGGGAGTCGCACCGGGGAGCTGTTTTTT. Encoded protein: CATSRDGSRTGELFF. The variable domain in full, completed from reference TRBV15 and TRBJ2-2, reads DAMVIQNPRYQVTQFGKPVTLSCSQTLNHNVMYWYQQKSSQAPKLLFHYYDKDFNNEADTPDNFQSRRPNTSFCFLDIRSPGLGDTAMYLCATSRDGSRTGELFFGEGSRLTVL.

This clone was seen once. Other nucleotide sequences from this sample produce the same CDR3. This chain connects TRBV10-3 to TRBJ1-2; D unclear. Trimming removed 4 bases from V and 0 bases from J, with 6 bases in between. Looked up from germline, CDR1 is ENHRY and CDR2 is SYGVKD. The CDR3 loop spans 13 amino acids. CDR3 region: CAISGGTNYGYTF. CDR3 bases: TGTGCCATCAGTGGCGGAACTAACTATGGCTACACCTTC.

The chain recombines TRBV30 with TRBJ1-2; D ambiguous. V was trimmed by 3 bases and J by 0 bases, leaving 5 bases between them. The CDR3 sequence is 12 residues long. The V gene's germline CDR1 is GTSNPN and CDR2 SVGIG (reference sequence). The CDR3 DNA sequence: TGTGCCTGGAGGGGCCCTAACTATGGCTACACCTTC. As protein: CAWRGPNYGYTF.

Concerning this clone itself: The identical CDR3 is also encoded by other nucleotide sequences in the sample. V usage is TRBV29-1 and J usage is TRBJ1-2, with TRBD1 as a possible D gene (5 bases). V was clipped by 6 bases and J by 3 bases, with 11 bases between them. The germline V gene has CDR1 SQVTM and CDR2 ANQGSEA. The CDR3 runs to 12 residues. This CDR3 is CSVGREDYGYTF. CDR3 DNA: TGCAGCGTGGGGCGGGAAGACTATGGCTACACCTTC.

The sample holds a few counts of this clone. Sequence at one end of the junction differs from germline and may be a read error. V and J are TRBV11-1 and TRBJ1-4; a possible D gene is TRBD1 (6 bases). Germline V gene data show CDR1 as SGHAT and CDR2 as FQDESV (reference sequence). CDR3 size: 14 residues. This chain's CDR3 is CASSLGQRNEKLFF. In DNA form, the CDR3 reads TGTGCCAGCAGTTTAGGACAGCGTAATGAAAAACTGTTTTTT.

The V and J genes are TRBV5-4 and TRBJ1-2; 9 bases agree with TRBD1. This CDR3 comprises 14 residues. Germline lookup yields CDR1 SGHNT and CDR2 YYREEE (reference sequence). After removal of 4 bases from V and 8 bases from J, the junction contained 9 bases not matched to a gene. The DNA of the CDR3 is TGTGCCAGCAGCCCGGACGGGACAGGGCTGGGCTACACCTTC. Residues: CASSPDGTGLGYTF.

This clone was found once. The V call is TRBV21-1, the J call TRBJ2-5; the table's D call of TRBD1 was not tested on the DNA. TRBV21-1 is recorded as a pseudogene. CDR3 length: 15 residues. Written as DNA, the CDR3 is TGTGCCAGCAGCAAAGGGACAGGTTCACAAGAGACCCAGTACTTC. Translation gives CASSKGTGSQETQYF.

For the CDR3, the DNA is TGTGCCAGCAGCTTAGCGTCGGGCCTCGGGAAGACCAGCAACTATGGCTACACCTTC. Translated: CASSLASGLGKTSNYGYTF. V is TRBV7-9 and J is TRBJ1-2; D not resolved. Trimming stripped 0 bases from V and 2 bases from J, with 22 bases between. In germline, CDR1 is SEHNR, CDR2 FQNEAQ (reference sequence). The CDR3 covers 19 residues.

This clone has just a few counts. The chain uses TRBV27 and TRBJ1-1; 8 nucleotides match TRBD1. The CDR3 loop spans 13 amino acids. After removal of 6 bases from V and 6 bases from J, the junction contained 6 bases not matched to a gene. The germline CDR1 and CDR2 sequences are MNHEY and SMNVEV (reference sequence). CDR3 sequence: CASRLTGAAEAFF. DNA of the CDR3: TGTGCCAGCAGATTGACAGGGGCAGCTGAAGCTTTCTTT.

J is TRBJ1-1 and V is TRBV5-1; 9 bases line up with TRBD1. J was trimmed by 0 bases and V by 4 bases; bases with no gene match: 7. The germline V gene encodes CDR1 SGHRS and CDR2 YFSETQ. CDR3 size: 16 residues. The CDR3 loop is CASSLRDRALNTEAFF. CDR3 bases: TGCGCCAGCAGCCTGCGGGACAGGGCCTTGAACACTGAAGCTTTCTTT.